Listed below are T cell receptor beta chains from one sample, sequenced in a study of cytomegalovirus exposure and HLA in healthy donors. The method was immunoSEQ multiplex PCR; TCRdb's version includes in-frame clones alone and lacks a portion of them. The sample contains roughly 93,000 clones, around 80% of which appear only once. The sequencing input was PBMCs. These receptors were collected from a human donor in good health. The CDR3 runs from the conserved cysteine through the conserved F or W. The order of the fields is V gene, clone size, J gene, CDR3 protein. The size of a clone is reported for some rows only, either as once, few or many, or as a class for expanded clones.

v_gene: TRBV25-1
abundance: few
j_gene: TRBJ2-5
CDR3aa: CASSHRRAGWIQYF

v_gene: TRBV5-4
abundance: .
j_gene: TRBJ2-5
CDR3aa: CASSLASGKTQYF

v_gene: TRBV27
abundance: .
j_gene: TRBJ2-1
CDR3aa: CASSHLKSRVNHYNEQFF

v_gene: TRBV27
abundance: .
j_gene: TRBJ2-3
CDR3aa: CASSLGDTDTQYF

v_gene: TRBV27
abundance: .
j_gene: TRBJ1-1
CDR3aa: CASRPGTGGAWAFF

v_gene: TRBV18
abundance: .
j_gene: TRBJ2-6
CDR3aa: CASSPYLRGLSPGANVLTF

v_gene: TRBV7-7
abundance: once
j_gene: TRBJ2-2
CDR3aa: CASSPSSGNTGELFF

v_gene: TRBV7-2
abundance: few
j_gene: TRBJ1-1
CDR3aa: CASSADRDRSAFF

v_gene: TRBV11-2
abundance: .
j_gene: TRBJ2-3
CDR3aa: CASSRAMDTQYF

v_gene: TRBV27
abundance: .
j_gene: TRBJ2-7
CDR3aa: CASSLSRTGSSYEQYF

v_gene: TRBV19
abundance: .
j_gene: TRBJ2-7
CDR3aa: CASSIGGTSNYEQYF

v_gene: TRBV5-1
abundance: .
j_gene: TRBJ2-5
CDR3aa: CASSPPGLGVQETQYF

v_gene: TRBV19
abundance: .
j_gene: TRBJ1-1
CDR3aa: CASSRRTDLEAFF

v_gene: TRBV7-2
abundance: .
j_gene: TRBJ1-1
CDR3aa: CASSPRRRAFF

v_gene: TRBV5-1
abundance: .
j_gene: TRBJ1-5
CDR3aa: CASSLDTGSNQPQHF

v_gene: TRBV7-2
abundance: .
j_gene: TRBJ2-2
CDR3aa: CASSPTAAGNTGELFF

v_gene: TRBV19
abundance: few
j_gene: TRBJ1-2
CDR3aa: CASSNRGLIGYTF

v_gene: TRBV11-1
abundance: .
j_gene: TRBJ1-1
CDR3aa: CASSLAEANTEAFF

v_gene: TRBV25-1
abundance: many
j_gene: TRBJ1-1
CDR3aa: CASSEWQGREAFF

v_gene: TRBV5-1
abundance: once
j_gene: TRBJ2-3
CDR3aa: CASSSLLRQGGADTQYF

v_gene: TRBV7-8
abundance: .
j_gene: TRBJ1-5
CDR3aa: CASSLNRRQVPSNQPQHF

v_gene: TRBV21-1
abundance: .
j_gene: TRBJ2-1
CDR3aa: CASSVPPSRLHNEQFF

v_gene: TRBV5-1
abundance: .
j_gene: TRBJ2-7
CDR3aa: CASSSDAGTESYEQYF

v_gene: TRBV20-1
abundance: .
j_gene: TRBJ1-1
CDR3aa: CSASTGSEAFF

v_gene: TRBV27
abundance: few
j_gene: TRBJ2-7
CDR3aa: CASSSLPSYEQYF

v_gene: TRBV6-1
abundance: .
j_gene: TRBJ1-2
CDR3aa: CASSEARGSIVRDYTF

v_gene: TRBV5-1
abundance: .
j_gene: TRBJ2-3
CDR3aa: CASRYGGGPTDTQYF

v_gene: TRBV18
abundance: .
j_gene: TRBJ1-1
CDR3aa: CASSPYQGTNTEAFF

v_gene: TRBV10-3
abundance: once
j_gene: TRBJ1-2
CDR3aa: CAISGDNYGYTF

v_gene: TRBV7-2
abundance: .
j_gene: TRBJ2-7
CDR3aa: CASSLVTGERGEQYF

v_gene: TRBV7-9
abundance: .
j_gene: TRBJ1-2
CDR3aa: CASSLGTGGQIYGYTF

v_gene: TRBV7-8
abundance: .
j_gene: TRBJ1-3
CDR3aa: CASSLAGGMAGNTIYF

v_gene: TRBV18
abundance: .
j_gene: TRBJ2-1
CDR3aa: CASSPGREVNEQLF

v_gene: TRBV11-2
abundance: .
j_gene: TRBJ1-4
CDR3aa: CASSLLDSPEKLFF

v_gene: TRBV5-1
abundance: .
j_gene: TRBJ1-1
CDR3aa: CASSQRWGNTEAFF

v_gene: TRBV27
abundance: .
j_gene: TRBJ2-2
CDR3aa: CASSSGHIYTGELFF

v_gene: TRBV4-2
abundance: .
j_gene: TRBJ2-7
CDR3aa: CASRRTSGGSYEQYF

v_gene: TRBV7-9
abundance: many
j_gene: TRBJ2-1
CDR3aa: CASSSTGTSGRRDEQFF

v_gene: TRBV29-1
abundance: once
j_gene: TRBJ2-2
CDR3aa: CSVAAGELFF

v_gene: TRBV10-3
abundance: .
j_gene: TRBJ1-2
CDR3aa: CAISESTGLSYTF

v_gene: TRBV6-1
abundance: few
j_gene: TRBJ1-2
CDR3aa: CASTETGQMNYGYTF

v_gene: TRBV29-1
abundance: .
j_gene: TRBJ1-2
CDR3aa: CSDGTGWAYGYTF